Below are 6 T cell receptor beta chains sequenced from a single sample in a study of T cells in Graves' hyperthyroidism and ophthalmopathy. From RNA transcripts, TCR beta CDR3 regions were amplified. Primed by the HTBI set, a first-round RT-PCR was run on the TCR CDR3. A single record per CDR3 protein comes from TCRdb applying MiXCR to the multiplex PCR reads. This sample yields 250,000 or so distinct CDR3 sequences, of which roughly 15% are seen a single time; roughly 15% belongs to the top ten. The sequenced sample consisted of blood. The receptor source for this set is a woman aged 40 to 55 with Graves' hyperthyroidism that later progressed to Graves' ophthalmopathy.

This clonotype was seen many times. The chain is built from TRBV5-4 and TRBJ1-6, with TRBD1 as a possible D gene (5 bases). The CDR3 is made up of 15 amino acids. From germline, CDR1 is SGHNT and CDR2 YYREEE (reference sequence). Trimming took 3 bases from V and 7 from J, leaving 14 bases between them. Here the CDR3 reads CASSSGGGLNSPLHF. CDR3 coding DNA: TGTGCCAGCAGCTCGGGGGGGGGGTTGAATTCACCCCTCCACTTT. The complete variable domain, with remaining parts taken from reference TRBV5-4 and TRBJ1-6, reads ETGVTQSPTHLIKTRGQQVTLRCSSQSGHNTVSWYQQALGQGPQFIFQYYREEENGRGNFPPRFSGLQFPNYSSELNVNALELDDSALYLCASSSGGGLNSPLHFGNGTRLTVT.

This clonotype was recorded at least ten times. The chain uses TRBV10-1 and TRBJ2-5, with TRBD1 matching 9 bases. Trimming took 3 bases from V and 3 from J; bases not matched to a gene: 8. In germline, CDR1 is WNHNN, CDR2 SYGVQD (reference sequence). The CDR3 covers 16 residues. Written as DNA, the CDR3 is TGCGCCAGCAGTGAAGCCGGGACAGGGCAAAAAGAGACCCAGTACTTC. This gives the protein CASSEAGTGQKETQYF.

This clonotype was counted many times. The genes are TRBV20-1 and TRBJ2-7; a possible D gene is TRBD1 (6 bases). Trimming took 3 bases from V and 0 from J, leaving 15 bases between them. Per germline, CDR1 DFQATT and CDR2 SNEGSKA (reference sequence). This CDR3 is 15 amino acids long. The CDR3 spells CSARGDIVSSYEQYF. The CDR3 DNA reads TGCAGTGCTAGGGGGGACATCGTGAGCTCCTACGAGCAGTACTTC.

This clonotype was counted ten times or more. This sequence joins TRBV3-1 and TRBJ1-1, with 11 bases lining up with TRBD1. This CDR3 spans 15 amino acids. Per the germline V gene, CDR1 is LGHDT and CDR2 is YNNKEL (reference sequence). With 2 bases clipped from V and 5 bases from J, the junction kept 4 bases outside the gene matches. The CDR3 DNA follows: TGTGCCAGCAGCCAACTTGGGACAGGGGGAACTGAAGCTTTCTTT. This gives the protein CASSQLGTGGTEAFF.

This clonotype was observed at least ten times. V gene TRBV5-1 combines with J gene TRBJ1-1; a possible D gene is TRBD1 (6 bases). The CDR3 runs to 13 residues. Per germline, CDR1 SGHRS and CDR2 YFSETQ. The V gene lost 0 bases and the J gene lost 12 bases, with 15 bases spanning the gap. The CDR3 protein is CASSLADEGESFF. CDR3 bases: TGCGCCAGCAGCTTGGCCGATGAGGGGGAATCTTTCTTT. The entire variable domain, with the rest obtained from reference TRBV5-1 and TRBJ1-1, is as follows: KAGVTQTPRYLIKTRGQQVTLSCSPISGHRSVSWYQQTPGQGLQFLFEYFSETQRNKGNFPGRFSGRQFSNSRSEMNVSTLELGDSALYLCASSLADEGESFFGQGTRLTVV.

This clonotype came up many times. The chain combines TRBV11-1 with TRBJ2-5; D perhaps matches TRBD2 (5 bases). CDR3 length: 14 amino acids. In germline, CDR1 is SGHAT, CDR2 FQDESV (reference sequence). The V end was cut by 5 bases, the J end by 2 bases, with 12 bases between. As DNA, the CDR3 is TGTGCCAGCAGCCACTGGCGGGTACAAGAGACCCAGTACTTC. This gives the protein CASSHWRVQETQYF.